Described below is a single T cell receptor (beta chain) sequence and its context. What it recognizes is unknown. This specimen comes from a study of shared clonotypes between healthy human individuals. Study-wide results and limits: Shared clonotypes: about 4.6% naive CD4, around 3.5% naive CD8, about 2.4% memory CD4, roughly 0.4% memory CD8.

The V end lost 1 base, the J end lost 1 base, and 11 bases lay between the germline ends. The CDR3 is 16 residues long. Germline V gene sequence: CDR1 MGHDK, CDR2 SYGVNS. Sequencing used immunoSEQ multiplex PCR; TCRdb keeps in-frame clones, though not all of them. The sample carries about 2.1 million clones, more than 85% recorded once. In the naive CD8 group, cells lacked CD45RO and were positively selected for CCR7, so terminally differentiated effector memory CD45RA+ cells were left out. Within Nashville, Tennessee resided all donors, each a Caucasian adult. Sample: naive CD8+ T cells from PBMCs. This receptor was identified in a man aged 18 to 30 in good health. Some clones in this sample may be carry-over from other donors' samples. The chain couples TRBV25-1 to TRBJ2-4; D is undetermined. The DNA for the CDR3 is TGTGCCAGCAGTGAATCATGGGGTCGGGCCAAAAACATTCAGTACTTC. Its protein product is CASSESWGRAKNIQYF. The full variable domain, in which reference TRBV25-1 and TRBJ2-4 provide the parts outside the CDR3, is EADIYQTPRYLVIGTGKKITLECSQTMGHDKMYWYQQDPGMELHLIHYSYGVNSTEKGDLSSESTVSRIRTEHFPLTLESARPSHTSQYLCASSESWGRAKNIQYFGAGTRLSVL.